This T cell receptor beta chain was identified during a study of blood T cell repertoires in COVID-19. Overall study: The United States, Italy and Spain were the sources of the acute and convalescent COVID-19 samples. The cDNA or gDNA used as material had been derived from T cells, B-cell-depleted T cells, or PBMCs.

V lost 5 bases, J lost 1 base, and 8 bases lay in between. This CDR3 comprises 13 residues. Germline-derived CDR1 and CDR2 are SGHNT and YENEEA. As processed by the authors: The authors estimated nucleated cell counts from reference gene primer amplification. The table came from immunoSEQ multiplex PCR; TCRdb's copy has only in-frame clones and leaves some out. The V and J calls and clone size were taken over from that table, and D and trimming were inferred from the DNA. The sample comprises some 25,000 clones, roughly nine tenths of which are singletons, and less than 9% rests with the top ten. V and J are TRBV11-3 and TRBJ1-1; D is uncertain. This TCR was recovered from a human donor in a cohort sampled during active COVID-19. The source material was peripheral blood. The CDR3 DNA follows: TGTGCCAGCAGCCCGCGATCGAACACTGAAGCTTTCTTT. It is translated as CASSPRSNTEAFF.